The entry below gives a single T cell receptor (beta chain) sequence along with its context. This sample was included in a study of identical twins. In germline, CDR1 is SGHDN, CDR2 FVKESK. The CDR3 runs to 14 residues. With 2 bases removed from V and 9 bases from J, the gap between germline ends came to 14 bases. Each CDR3 protein is one row after TCRdb ran MiXCR on the 5' RACE reads. The sample records more than 400,000 distinct CDR3 sequences, about 16% being singletons. This sample also appeared in a second study, on yellow fever vaccine responses in identical twins.

The chain uses TRBV14 and TRBJ2-1; D could derive from TRBD1 or TRBD2 (5 bases each). The specimen was CD4+ T cells sorted from blood. This sequence was found in a woman aged 18-35 years in good health. CDR3: CASSQPGTTAEQFF. In DNA form, the CDR3 reads TGTGCCAGCAGCCAACCTGGGACCACTGCTGAGCAGTTCTTC.